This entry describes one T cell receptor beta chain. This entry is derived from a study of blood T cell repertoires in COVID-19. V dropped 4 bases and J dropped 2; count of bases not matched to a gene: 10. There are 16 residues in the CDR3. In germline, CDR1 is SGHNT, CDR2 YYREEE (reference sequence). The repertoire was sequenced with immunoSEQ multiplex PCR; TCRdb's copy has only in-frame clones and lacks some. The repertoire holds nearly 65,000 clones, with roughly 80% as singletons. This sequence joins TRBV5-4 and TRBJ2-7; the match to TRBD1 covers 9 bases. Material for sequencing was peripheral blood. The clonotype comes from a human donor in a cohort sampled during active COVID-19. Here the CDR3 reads CASSRKTGGNPYEQYF. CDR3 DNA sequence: TGTGCCAGCAGCCGCAAAACAGGGGGCAACCCCTACGAGCAGTACTTC.